This entry describes one T cell receptor beta chain. Its specificity is unknown. A junction end diverges from the germline sequence, so it may reflect a read error. There were at least 5 micrograms of total RNA extracted from every sample. This sample is drawn from a study of blood T cells in healthy people across ages. On the study more broadly: For every two T cells, template switching captured about one barcoded beta molecule.

Through a sample-barcoded 5' primer and a J-beta primer mix, a second PCR was run for roughly 6 to 11 cycles. TCRdb used MiXCR to reprocess the 5' RACE reads, holding one entry per CDR3 protein. The repertoire holds 500,000 to 600,000 distinct CDR3 sequences, about 25% seen once, with roughly 18% in the top ten. Regarding the study as a whole: With age, beta diversity per million T cells declined roughly linearly, significantly by about 37. Naive CD4+ cell counts and diversity both ran higher in long-lived than in aged donors.

This sequence originates from a woman in her sixties or seventies in good health. Sequencing was done on a sample of blood.

The CDR3 region has the DNA TGTGCCAGCAGCCTAACTAGCGGTAATTGGAATGGGCAGTTCTTC. Protein product: CASSLTSGNWNGQFF. The chain recombines TRBV9 with TRBJ2-1; 8 nucleotides match TRBD2. The germline CDR1 and CDR2 sequences are SGDLS and YYNGEE. CDR3 length equals 15 residues.